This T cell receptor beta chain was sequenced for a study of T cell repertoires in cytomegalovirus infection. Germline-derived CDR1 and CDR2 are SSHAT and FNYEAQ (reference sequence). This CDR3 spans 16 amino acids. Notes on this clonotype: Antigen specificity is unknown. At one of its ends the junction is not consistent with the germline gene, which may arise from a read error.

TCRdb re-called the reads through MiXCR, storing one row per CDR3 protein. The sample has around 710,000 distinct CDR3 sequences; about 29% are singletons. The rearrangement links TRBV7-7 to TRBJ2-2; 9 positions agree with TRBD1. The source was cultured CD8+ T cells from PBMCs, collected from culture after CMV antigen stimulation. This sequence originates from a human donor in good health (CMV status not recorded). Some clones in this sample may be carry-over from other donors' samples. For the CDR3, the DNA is TGTGCTAGCAGCCCCCGGGACAGGGCGAGAACCGGGGAGCTGTTTTTT. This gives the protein CASSPRDRARTGELFF.